The TCR beta chain under discussion was sequenced for a study of Graves' ophthalmopathy and Graves' hyperthyroidism. Study-wide context: Hyperthyroidism is called stable when no ophthalmopathy develops within 18 months of follow-up.

Regarding the study as a whole: Most clonotypes expanded in thyroid above 0.001 frequency were present in blood too. Discrimination between ophthalmopathy and stable hyperthyroidism by a 13-signature model showed roughly 88% sensitivity and roughly 81% specificity.

The table lists this clonotype with a count of one. Antigen specificity is unknown. Hyperthyroidism patients had new diagnoses, durations under 2 months, and ages of 18 to 65. Amplification of the TCR beta CDR3 regions used RNA transcripts (as template). RT-PCR was first run with HTBI primers, then multiplex PCR in a second round. TCRdb ran MiXCR on the multiplex PCR reads and lists one entry per CDR3 protein. The sample shows about 590,000 distinct CDR3 sequences, about 40% of them seen only once. With 5 bases removed from V and 6 bases from J, the gap between germline ends came to 13 bases. Germline values: CDR1 SEHNR, CDR2 FQNEAQ (reference sequence). The length of the CDR3 is 13 residues.

This chain links TRBV7-9 with TRBJ2-5; tentative D call: TRBD1 (6 bases). Sample: peripheral blood or thyroid tissue (not recorded which). The TCR comes from an adult man with Graves' hyperthyroidism. The DNA for the CDR3 is TGTGCCAGCAGCCGCTCCGGGACAAAGACCCAGTACTTC. Protein sequence: CASSRSGTKTQYF.